This is a list of T cell receptor beta chains from one sample in a study of OX40 agonist ivuxolimab in advanced cancers. Repertoires were generated with immunoSEQ multiplex PCR, while TCRdb's copy carries only in-frame clones and drops some. The sample comprises tens of thousands of clones, roughly four fifths of which are singletons, and about 1.7% rests with the top ten. The material sequenced was CD4+ or CD8+ T cells sorted from blood, taken in a trial of the OX40 agonist ivuxolimab. Source of these receptors: an adult with an advanced solid tumor such as melanoma, head and neck, liver or kidney cancer. Both conserved end residues are part of each CDR3. A D gene is named only where the DNA matches it firmly. Clone size is not always given. Where it is, it says once, few, many or a class for expanded clones.

CDR3aa | CDR3nt | j_gene | abundance | v_gene | d_gene
CASSQSPGQGIYGYTF | TGCGCCAGCAGTCAATCCCCGGGACAGGGGATCTATGGCTACACCTTC | TRBJ1-2 | - | TRBV23-1 | TRBD1
CASSDSSWGTGELFF | TGTGCCAGCAGTGACTCAAGTTGGGGAACCGGGGAGCTGTTTTTT | TRBJ2-2 | - | TRBV6-4 | -
CASSVRQGPNQPQHF | TGTGCCAGCAGCGTACGACAGGGTCCCAATCAGCCCCAGCATTTT | TRBJ1-5 | - | TRBV7-8 | TRBD1
CASSLPVANYGYTF | TGTGCCAGCAGCTTACCAGTTGCTAACTATGGCTACACCTTC | TRBJ1-2 | - | TRBV7-9 | -
CASQGVRNSGANVLTF | TGTGCCTCACAGGGGGTTAGGAACTCAGGGGCCAACGTCCTGACTTTC | TRBJ2-6 | - | TRBV30 | TRBD1
CASSKEDFESGPETQYF | TGTGCCAGCAGCAAAGAAGACTTCGAATCGGGTCCAGAGACCCAGTACTTC | TRBJ2-5 | - | TRBV21-1 | -
CASSYEQGFREQYF | TGTGCCAGCAGTTACGAACAGGGATTTCGGGAGCAGTACTTC | TRBJ2-7 | once | TRBV6-6 | -
CASSIGGAQPQHF | TGTGCCAGTAGTATAGGGGGGGCCCAGCCCCAGCATTTT | TRBJ1-5 | - | TRBV19 | -
CASSLERWMDGGYTF | TGTGCCAGCAGCTTGGAACGGTGGATGGATGGAGGCTACACCTTC | TRBJ1-2 | - | TRBV5-4 | -
CASSLAGGGYGYTF | TGTGCCAGCAGCTTAGCTGGGGGGGGCTATGGCTACACCTTC | TRBJ1-2 | - | TRBV11-2 | -
CASSRPKNIQYF | TGTGCCAGCTCTCGCCCTAAAAACATTCAGTACTTC | TRBJ2-4 | - | TRBV18 | -
CASSIAGFQPQHF | TGTGCCAGTAGTATAGCAGGGTTTCAGCCCCAGCATTTT | TRBJ1-5 | - | TRBV19 | -
CASSPVDTGELFF | TGTGCCAGCAGCCCGGTTGACACCGGGGAGCTGTTTTTT | TRBJ2-2 | - | TRBV4-2 | -
CASSLAISGGNTGELFF | TGCGCCAGCAGCTTGGCCATCAGCGGGGGGAACACCGGGGAGCTGTTTTTT | TRBJ2-2 | - | TRBV5-1 | TRBD2
CASSLAVVGNQPQHF | TGTGCCAGCAGCTTAGCGGTTGTCGGCAATCAGCCCCAGCATTTT | TRBJ1-5 | - | TRBV7-2 | -
CASSLNRGYNEQFF | TGTGCCAGCAGCTTAAACAGGGGCTACAATGAGCAGTTCTTC | TRBJ2-1 | - | TRBV7-8 | TRBD1
CASSYFTNTEAFF | TGTGCCAGCAGTTACTTCACGAACACTGAAGCTTTCTTT | TRBJ1-1 | - | TRBV6-6 | -
CASSYATGRIDGYTF | TGTGCCAGCAGTTACGCGACAGGGCGGATTGATGGCTACACCTTC | TRBJ1-2 | once | TRBV6-5 | TRBD1
CASSPRVTSLYGYTF | TGTGCCAGCAGCCCAAGAGTTACTTCCCTCTATGGCTACACCTTC | TRBJ1-2 | - | TRBV7-2 | -
CASSEGVRNTGELFF | TGTGCCAGCTCCGAGGGGGTACGGAACACCGGGGAGCTGTTTTTT | TRBJ2-2 | few | TRBV11-2 | -
CASSLAAGQGTYYGYTF | TGTGCCAGCAGTTTGGCAGCTGGACAGGGGACCTACTATGGCTACACCTTC | TRBJ1-2 | - | TRBV28 | TRBD1
CASRPRGGTEAFF | TGTGCCAGTAGGCCACGTGGGGGCACTGAAGCTTTCTTT | TRBJ1-1 | - | TRBV19 | -
CASSSPGPQGDSPLHF | TGTGCCAGCAGCTCCCCGGGCCCACAGGGTGATTCACCCCTCCACTTT | TRBJ1-6 | medium-sized | TRBV13 | -
CASSSRDRESGYTF | TGCGCCAGCAGCTCCCGGGACAGGGAATCTGGCTACACCTTC | TRBJ1-2 | - | TRBV5-1 | TRBD1
CASSRQGASSEAFF | TGTGCCAGCAGTCGACAGGGGGCAAGTTCTGAAGCTTTCTTT | TRBJ1-1 | few | TRBV7-2 | TRBD1
CASSFREQGLAFF | TGTGCCAGCAGCTTTCGAGAACAGGGATTGGCTTTCTTT | TRBJ1-1 | - | TRBV11-2 | -
CAWDSGPRYGYTF | TGTGCCTGGGATTCTGGGCCACGCTATGGCTACACCTTC | TRBJ1-2 | - | TRBV30 | -
CASSLLGGQGREPQHF | TGTGCCAGTAGTCTCCTTGGCGGGCAAGGGAGGGAGCCCCAGCATTTT | TRBJ1-5 | - | TRBV19 | -
CASSSGTPLSSYEQYF | TGTGCCAGCAGTTCTGGGACTCCTCTAAGCTCCTACGAGCAGTACTTC | TRBJ2-7 | - | TRBV6-5 | -
CSVDAGGTYGYTF | TGCAGCGTTGACGCCGGGGGCACCTATGGCTACACCTTC | TRBJ1-2 | - | TRBV29-1 | -
CASRTSSYNSPLHF | TGTGCCAGTAGGACGAGCTCCTATAATTCACCCCTCCACTTT | TRBJ1-6 | - | TRBV19 | -
CASSPTRYQETQYF | TGTGCCAGCAGCCCTACAAGGTACCAAGAGACCCAGTACTTC | TRBJ2-5 | - | TRBV5-4 | -
CASSESSTDTQYF | TGCGCCAGCAGTGAGTCGAGCACAGATACGCAGTATTTT | TRBJ2-3 | - | TRBV10-1 | -
CASSLDRGRGTEAFF | TGCGCCAGCAGCTTGGATAGGGGGAGAGGAACTGAAGCTTTCTTT | TRBJ1-1 | - | TRBV5-1 | -
CASSANLGGTEAFF | TGTGCCAGCAGCGCAAATCTGGGAGGCACTGAAGCTTTCTTT | TRBJ1-1 | - | TRBV2 | -
CASSLTSRGYNEQFF | TGTGCCAGCAGCTTAACTAGCAGGGGGTACAATGAGCAGTTCTTC | TRBJ2-1 | - | TRBV11-2 | -
CASSRKRDGYGYTF | TGTGCCAGCTCACGAAAACGGGACGGCTATGGCTACACCTTC | TRBJ1-2 | - | TRBV18 | -
CASSFGTSVYEQYF | TGCGCCAGCAGCTTCGGGACTAGCGTCTACGAGCAGTACTTC | TRBJ2-7 | - | TRBV5-1 | TRBD2
CASGTAGLNEKLFF | TGTGCCAGCGGAACGGCGGGCCTAAATGAAAAACTGTTTTTT | TRBJ1-4 | - | TRBV28 | -
CASSISAGIYGYTF | TGTGCCAGTAGTATTTCTGCAGGTATTTATGGCTACACCTTC | TRBJ1-2 | - | TRBV19 | -
CASSGTGAIAFF | TGTGCCAGCAGTGGAACAGGGGCGATAGCTTTCTTT | TRBJ1-1 | - | TRBV2 | TRBD1
CASSKDRVSSGYTF | TGTGCCAGCAGCAAGGACAGGGTCTCCTCTGGCTACACCTTC | TRBJ1-2 | - | TRBV7-8 | TRBD1
CASSLSLWGDNEQFF | TGTGCCAGCAGCTTAAGTTTATGGGGGGACAATGAGCAGTTCTTC | TRBJ2-1 | - | TRBV7-9 | -
CALGGEKLFF | TGTGCTTTGGGGGGCGAAAAACTGTTTTTT | TRBJ1-4 | few | TRBV30 | -
CASSLRGDNYGYTF | TGTGCCAGCAGTTTGAGGGGGGATAACTATGGCTACACCTTC | TRBJ1-2 | - | TRBV28 | -
CASSASGGSETQYF | TGTGCCAGCAGCGCTAGCGGGGGGAGCGAGACCCAGTACTTC | TRBJ2-5 | few | TRBV2 | TRBD2
CAWAEGGNQPQHF | TGTGCCTGGGCGGAGGGTGGCAATCAGCCCCAGCATTTT | TRBJ1-5 | few | TRBV30 | -
CASSLQGWNTEAFF | TGTGCCAGCAGTTTACAGGGATGGAACACTGAAGCTTTCTTT | TRBJ1-1 | medium-sized | TRBV28 | -
CASSGQPAGQPQHF | TGTGCCAGCAGTGGACAGCCGGCTGGTCAGCCCCAGCATTTT | TRBJ1-5 | - | TRBV2 | -